This T cell receptor beta chain comes out of a study of blood T cell repertoires in COVID-19 (dated by TCRdb to 2020 to 2021). For the wider study: The collaborator samples originated in the United States, Italy and Spain and spanned the acute and convalescent phases of COVID-19. The material from the prospective study consisted of cDNA or gDNA derived from T cells, B-cell-depleted T cells, or PBMCs. The dataset comprised deeply sampled blood TCRbeta repertoires from subjects exposed to, actively infected with, or recovered from COVID-19. The repertoires were made available in a free public database intended to serve as a resource for research on the immune response to SARS-CoV-2. The samples were drawn from two sources: the first 160 participants of the ongoing ImmuneRACE study, and some 1,300 subjects contributed by 6 global collaborators. The sample metadata nearly always contained a de-identified subject ID, COVID-19 status, age in years and sex. Where HLA class I and class II types were available, the types were taken from metadata supplied by the sample provider, not from assay-based typing. What the work shows at the level of the full study, not this receptor alone: Clinical and demographic metadata were provided uncurated, with the amount varying by source and participant.

Trimming takes 7 bases from V and 2 bases from J, and the germline ends sit 10 bases apart. There are 13 amino acids in the CDR3, from cysteine to phenylalanine inclusive. Kept here is only the CDR3 DNA, which spans 39 bases and is read in frame from base 1. The germline V gene supplies CDR1 SGDLS and CDR2 YYNGEE. Whole blood was collected in K2EDTA tubes by collaborating institutions according to the institutions' own protocols. Collaborator samples were shipped for TCRbeta analysis as frozen whole blood, isolated PBMCs, or DNA extracted from either sample type. TCRbeta CDR3 regions were amplified from genomic DNA by means of the immunoSEQ Assay, a bias-controlled multiplex PCR. The source study handled its data this way. The number of nucleated cells in each sample was estimated from the amplification of reference gene primers within the assay. Sequence reads were collapsed and filtered to measure the absolute abundance of every unique TCRbeta CDR3 rearrangement. For each sample, productive Simpson clonality was calculated as the square root of Simpson's diversity index across productive rearrangements. TCRdb limited this immuneACCESS table to in-frame rearrangements with V and J called. A share of clones is missing; checked studies link under half to unresolved V genes, and the rest is unexplained. The V and J calls and clone size come from that table; D and trimming were worked out from the DNA. Counted in this sample were roughly 100,000 clones; over 70% of them appeared once. The ten most abundant clones make up 15% to 20% of the sample.

This clone was counted once. This clone's antigen is unknown. No clone much larger than this one lies a single base away; base qualities are absent. Here the chain combines TRBV9 and TRBJ1-5, with a weak D call of TRBD1 (6 bases match). This TCR derives from a human donor in a cohort sampled during active COVID-19. The sample comprised peripheral blood. The CDR3 protein sequence reads: CASSNRGNQPQHF. In nucleotide form, the sequence is TGTGCCAGCTCCAACAGGGGCAATCAGCCCCAGCATTTT.